This T cell receptor beta chain was identified in a study of beta chain features in type 1 diabetes. Whole-study results and caveats: Cells with high TCR expression could be over-represented when cDNA is sequenced. Moderately but significantly shorter TCRB CDR3s were found in Type 1 diabetes patients in all four CD4+ subsets.

The sequenced template was cDNA made from the entire isolated RNA. Libraries were prepared by immunoSEQ multiplex PCR; TCRdb keeps only in-frame clonotypes and omits some of them. The repertoire holds 15,000 to 20,000 clones, roughly 56% seen once, with approximately 0.46% in the top ten. From germline, CDR1 is LGHNA and CDR2 YNFKEQ. This CDR3 has 11 amino acids. Trimming took 0 bases from V and 10 from J, leaving 6 bases between them. Over 95% purity was reached by all sorted populations. Comments on this clone: Its matching antigen is unknown.

This clonotype was sampled from a young woman in good health. The chain couples TRBV4-2 to TRBJ1-1; D is unclear. The source material was stem cell memory CD4+ T cells from blood. CDR3 bases: TGTGCCAGCAGCCAAGACCGGGGAGCTTTCTTT. It translates to CASSQDRGAFF.